This T cell receptor (beta chain) was recovered during a study of blood T cells in healthy people across ages. Details on this clonotype: The target antigen is unknown.

Whole-study findings and limits: The long-lived group displayed more naive CD4+ cells, plus higher diversity, than the aged donors did. Unknown donor CMV status possibly confounded expanded clonotype changes. Older individuals had lower TCR beta diversity per million T cells (the decline was roughly linear).

With V trimmed by 6 bases and J by 3 bases, 12 bases remained unmatched. CDR3 length equals 18 residues. The use of a sample-barcoded 5' primer and a J-beta primer mix characterized a second PCR of roughly 6 to 12 cycles. TCRdb used MiXCR to reprocess the 5' RACE reads, holding one entry per CDR3 protein. This table has hundreds of thousands of distinct CDR3 sequences, 35% to 40% appearing once. Sequenced material: blood. The sequence was obtained from a man between 18 and 35 years old in good health. The chain has TRBV12-3 or TRBV12-4 and TRBJ2-1; 12 bases agree with TRBD2. The CDR3 region has the DNA TGTGCCAGCAGCCAGATTGGCCCGACTAGCGGGGGCTACAATGAGCAGTTCTTC. Residues: CASSQIGPTSGGYNEQFF.